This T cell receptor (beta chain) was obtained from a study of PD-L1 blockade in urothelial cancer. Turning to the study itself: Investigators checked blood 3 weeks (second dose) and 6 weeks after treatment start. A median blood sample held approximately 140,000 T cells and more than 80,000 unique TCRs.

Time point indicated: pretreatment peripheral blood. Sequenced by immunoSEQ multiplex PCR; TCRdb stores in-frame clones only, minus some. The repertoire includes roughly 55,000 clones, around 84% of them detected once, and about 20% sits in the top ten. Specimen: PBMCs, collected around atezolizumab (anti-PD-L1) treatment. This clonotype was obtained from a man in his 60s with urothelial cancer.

DNA for the CDR3: TGCAGCGTTGAAGGGTCAGGCCTGGGCGATGAGCAGTTCTTC. As protein: CSVEGSGLGDEQFF. The rearrangement uses TRBV29-1 and TRBJ2-1; D remains unclear. CDR3 length: 14 residues. Germline values: CDR1 SQVTM, CDR2 ANQGSEA. V lost 1 base to trimming and J lost 8 bases, with 15 bases between them.